A single sample gave rise to the 21 T cell receptor beta chains below, sequenced in a study of shared clonotypes between healthy human individuals. Selected positively for CCR7 and CD45RO-negative, naive CD8 cells excluded terminally differentiated effector memory CD45RA+ cells. This table comes from immunoSEQ multiplex PCR, and its TCRdb copy is limited to in-frame clones, with some not included. The data show about 2 million clones, approximately 95% seen once. The sequenced material came from naive CD8+ T cells sorted from blood. These TCRs come from a young man in good health.

The CDR3 coding sequence is TGCGCCAGCAGCCAAGAAAGGGGGCTGGCCGGGGAGCTGTTTTTT. Amino acid sequence: CASSQERGLAGELFF. The chain links TRBV4-3 to TRBJ2-2; 7 bases are a match to TRBD1. The V gene end was trimmed by 0 bases and the J gene end by 6 bases; junction bases not matched to a gene: 4. The CDR3 is 15 amino acids. Germline V lookup: CDR1 LGHNA, CDR2 YSLEER.

This chain joins TRBV5-6 and TRBJ2-1; tentatively, D is TRBD1 (5 bases). V lost 1 base to trimming and J lost 9 bases, with 14 bases between them. CDR1 is SGHDT, CDR2 YYEEEE, per germline. The CDR3 is made up of 14 amino acids. The CDR3 DNA follows: TGTGCCAGCAGCTTGTGGGCAGGAAGGGGTGAGCAGTTCTTC. Its protein product is CASSLWAGRGEQFF.

The chain links TRBV7-6 to TRBJ2-5; D gene ambiguous. Trimming removed 7 bases from V and 5 bases from J, with 20 bases in between. This CDR3 is 15 amino acids long. Germline CDR1 is SGHVS and CDR2 is FNYEAQ. The CDR3 coding sequence is TGTGCCAGCACCTTTTCGGCGGAGTATTTGGAGACCCAGTACTTC. This codes for CASTFSAEYLETQYF.

J is TRBJ2-1 and V is TRBV7-9, with a possible D match to TRBD2 (5 bases). CDR3 length equals 14 residues. V was shortened by 1 base and J by 8 bases, with 12 bases between the two germline ends. Germline values: CDR1 SEHNR, CDR2 FQNEAQ (reference sequence). Here the CDR3 DNA reads TGTGCCAGCAGCTTAGTGCCCCCAGCGGATGAGCAGTTCTTC. This translates into CASSLVPPADEQFF.

The chain is built from TRBV2 and TRBJ2-7, with 10 bases that match TRBD1. Germline loops: CDR1 SNHLY, CDR2 FYNNEI. The V and J ends lost 6 bases and 4 bases, in that order; junction bases with no gene match: 9. This CDR3 region has 15 residues. The CDR3 region is CASRPGQGLNYEQYF. CDR3 nucleotides: TGTGCCAGCAGGCCGGGACAGGGGCTAAATTACGAGCAGTACTTC. Full variable domain (remainder filled in from reference TRBV2 and TRBJ2-7): EPEVTQTPSHQVTQMGQEVILRCVPISNHLYFYWYRQILGQKVEFLVSFYNNEISEKSEIFDDQFSVERPDGSNFTLKIRSTKLEDSAMYFCASRPGQGLNYEQYFGPGTRLTVT.

The chain uses TRBV11-2 and TRBJ2-5; D may match TRBD1 or TRBD2 (5 bases each). The V gene's germline CDR1 is SGHAT and CDR2 FQNNGV. The V end lost 5 bases, the J end lost 8 bases, and 15 bases lay between the germline ends. The CDR3 totals 13 residues. The CDR3, as DNA: TGTGCCAGCAGCGCCCGGGACGCCATAACCCAGTACTTC. Amino acid sequence: CASSARDAITQYF.

The chain joins TRBV2 to TRBJ2-2, with a possible D match to TRBD1 (6 bases). Trimming removed 7 bases from V and 4 bases from J, with 13 bases in between. The CDR3 is 14 residues long. Germline V lookup: CDR1 SNHLY, CDR2 FYNNEI. CDR3 protein: CASKTGYITGELFF. The DNA of the CDR3 is TGTGCCAGCAAAACAGGGTATATCACCGGGGAGCTGTTTTTT.

In DNA, the CDR3 is TGCGCCAGCAGCTTGTACAGTCCTAGCGAGCAGTACTTC. Translation: CASSLYSPSEQYF. J is TRBJ2-7 and V is TRBV5-1; D uncertain. V was trimmed by 1 base and J by 6 bases, leaving 11 bases between them. The CDR3 has 13 residues. The germline CDR1 and CDR2 sequences are SGHRS and YFSETQ.

DNA of the CDR3: TGCGCCAGCACCGAGACGGGGGGCTCTGGAAACACCATATATTTT. Translated: CASTETGGSGNTIYF. The V and J genes are TRBV5-1 and TRBJ1-3, with D possibly matching TRBD1 (5 bases). The germline gives CDR1 SGHRS, CDR2 YFSETQ. Deletions cut 6 bases from V and 0 bases from J, with 13 bases between. This CDR3 region has 15 residues.

The rearrangement links TRBV6-7 to TRBJ1-2; no reliable D call. TRBV6-7 is noted as an ORF with a role that remains uncertain. V lost 8 bases, J lost 8 bases, and 12 bases lay in between. The CDR3 loop spans 11 amino acids. CDR3 nucleotide sequence: TGTGCCAGCCCGAGGGTGCGGGGCTACACCTTC. Its translation is CASPRVRGYTF.

The chain joins TRBV9 to TRBJ2-1; 8 bases map to TRBD2. The CDR3 runs 15 residues. Germline-derived CDR1 and CDR2 are SGDLS and YYNGEE. Trimming took 0 bases from V and 7 from J; bases not matched to a gene: 6. CDR3 sequence: CASSVGTSSRNEQFF. CDR3 DNA sequence: TGTGCCAGCAGCGTAGGGACTAGCTCTCGGAATGAGCAGTTCTTC. Combining the CDR3 with reference TRBV9 and TRBJ2-1 gives the whole variable domain DSGVTQTPKHLITATGQRVTLRCSPRSGDLSVYWYQQSLDQGLQFLIQYYNGEERAKGNILERFSAQQFPDLHSELNLSSLELGDSALYFCASSVGTSSRNEQFFGPGTRLTVL.

V usage is TRBV4-1 and J usage is TRBJ2-4; 11 nucleotides align to TRBD1. V gave up 0 bases and J gave up 7 bases; unmatched junction bases: 2. The CDR3 has 15 residues. CDR1 and CDR2 from the germline V gene are MGHRA and YSYEKL. CDR3: CASSQEGTGGNIQYF. In DNA form, the CDR3 reads TGCGCCAGCAGCCAAGAAGGGACAGGGGGGAACATTCAGTACTTC.

The CDR3, as DNA: TGTGCCAGCAGTACCTCAGTTGCAACTAATGAAAAACTGTTTTTT. The encoded protein is CASSTSVATNEKLFF. The chain combines TRBV28 with TRBJ1-4; no definite D call. Per germline, CDR1 MDHEN and CDR2 SYDVKM. The CDR3 extends over 15 amino acids. V was clipped by 5 bases and J by 0 bases, with 10 bases between them.

J is TRBJ2-7 and V is TRBV6-1; D is unresolved. From germline, CDR1 is MNHNS and CDR2 SASEGT. V shed 11 bases and J shed 0 bases, with 8 bases lying between them. This CDR3 has 11 amino acids. CDR3 amino acids: CAYRVSYEQYF. The DNA of the CDR3 is TGTGCCTACCGGGTCTCCTACGAGCAGTACTTC.

This CDR3 is CASSPHGGLEGDTQYF. CDR3 bases: TGTGCCAGCAGCCCCCACGGGGGACTAGAGGGAGATACGCAGTATTTT. The chain couples TRBV13 to TRBJ2-3, with 8 bases that match TRBD2. The CDR3 has 16 residues. The V gene end was trimmed by 5 bases and the J gene end by 5 bases; junction bases not matched to a gene: 12. Germline lookup yields CDR1 PRHDT and CDR2 FYEKMQ (reference sequence).

The chain recombines TRBV28 with TRBJ1-4, with D maybe TRBD1 (5 bases). The germline gives CDR1 MDHEN, CDR2 SYDVKM. This CDR3 contains 15 residues. V was shortened by 2 bases and J by 8 bases, with 15 bases between the two germline ends. The CDR3 protein is CASSLEFGGDEKLFF. The CDR3 DNA follows: TGTGCCAGCAGTTTAGAATTCGGGGGGGACGAAAAACTGTTTTTT.

V gene TRBV27 combines with J gene TRBJ2-7; 14 bases line up with TRBD2. Looked up from germline, CDR1 is MNHEY and CDR2 is SMNVEV (reference sequence). The CDR3 extends over 16 amino acids. With V trimmed by 3 bases and J by 3 bases, 4 bases remained unmatched. The CDR3 nucleotides are TGTGCCAGCAGTTTGACTAGCGGGAGGGTTTTCTACGAGCAGTACTTC. It encodes CASSLTSGRVFYEQYF.

The CDR3, as DNA: TGCGCCAGCAGCTTGGAGGGAGGGGATGGCTACACCTTC. Its protein product is CASSLEGGDGYTF. The chain carries TRBV5-1 and TRBJ1-2, with a weak D call TRBD1 (5 bases). Germline CDR1 and CDR2: SGHRS and YFSETQ. V was trimmed by 0 bases and J by 6 bases, leaving 9 bases between them. This CDR3 comprises 13 residues.

The genes are TRBV7-9 and TRBJ1-3; the D is unclear. With 11 bases removed from V and 0 bases from J, the gap between germline ends came to 5 bases. The CDR3 is made up of 11 amino acids. CDR1 and CDR2 (germline): SEHNR, FQNEAQ (reference sequence). The CDR3, as DNA: TGTGCCGGGAGCTCTGGAAACACCATATATTTT. Its protein product is CAGSSGNTIYF.

This chain connects TRBV13 to TRBJ2-7; 9 positions match TRBD2. The germline V gene has CDR1 PRHDT and CDR2 FYEKMQ (reference sequence). CDR3 length: 13 amino acids. Losses at the gene ends were 5 bases for V and 7 bases for J; bases not matched to a gene: 6. CDR3 coding DNA: TGTGCCAGCAGCCGTGGGCTAGCGGGGGAGCAGTACTTC. Amino acids: CASSRGLAGEQYF.

This clone was detected only a few times. The chain has TRBV10-1 and TRBJ2-7; D unresolved. V was pared by 0 bases and J by 0 bases, with 6 bases between. The CDR3 totals 14 residues. In germline, CDR1 is WNHNN, CDR2 SYGVQD (reference sequence). CDR3 DNA sequence: TGCGCCAGCAGTGAGTCTCCCTACTCCTACGAGCAGTACTTC. It is translated as CASSESPYSYEQYF.